Reported below is one T cell receptor (beta chain). This entry comes from a study of blood T cell repertoires in COVID-19. As for the study in general: Acute-phase and convalescent COVID-19 samples originated in the United States, Italy and Spain. Sample material is recorded as cDNA or gDNA derived from T cells, B-cell-depleted T cells, or PBMCs.

CDR1 and CDR2 from the germline V gene are MNHNY and SVGAGI (reference sequence). The V gene end was trimmed by 5 bases and the J gene end by 3 bases; junction bases not matched to a gene: 10. CDR3 length equals 18 residues. Per the authors' pipeline: Estimates of nucleated cell counts were drawn from the amplification of reference gene primers. Repertoires were generated with immunoSEQ multiplex PCR, while TCRdb's copy carries only in-frame clones and drops some. V, J and clone size are taken as reported in that table, and D and trimming were inferred from the DNA itself. The sample contains some 130,000 clones, roughly two thirds of which appear only once.

The genes are TRBV6-6 and TRBJ2-3; 14 nucleotides match TRBD2. Sequencing input: peripheral blood. The sequence came from a woman between 65 and 79 years old with acute or convalescent COVID-19. The CDR3, as DNA: TGTGCCAGCAGTCAGGACGGGACTAGCGGGGGAATAACAGATACGCAGTATTTT. This sequence encodes CASSQDGTSGGITDTQYF.